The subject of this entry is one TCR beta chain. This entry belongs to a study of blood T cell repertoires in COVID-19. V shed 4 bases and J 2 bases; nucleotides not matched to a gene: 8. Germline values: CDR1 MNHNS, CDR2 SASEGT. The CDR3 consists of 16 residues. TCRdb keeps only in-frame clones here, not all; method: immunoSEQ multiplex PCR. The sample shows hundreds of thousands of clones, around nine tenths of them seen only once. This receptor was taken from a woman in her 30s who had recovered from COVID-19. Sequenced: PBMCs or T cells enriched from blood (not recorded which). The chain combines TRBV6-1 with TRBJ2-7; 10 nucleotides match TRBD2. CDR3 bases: TGTGCCAGCAGTGCACCTGGAGCGGGAGGGCCCTACGAGCAGTACTTC. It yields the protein CASSAPGAGGPYEQYF.